These 3 T cell receptor beta chains originate from one sample sequenced in a study of TIL therapy for anti-PD-1-resistant metastatic lung cancer. This was the immunoSEQ v3 assay. Measured with immunoSEQ multiplex PCR; TCRdb has only the in-frame clones, and not every one. This table holds under 55,000 clones, approximately 79% found once. Regarding time point: pre-treatment sample, taken before nivolumab and TIL therapy. This material consisted of blood, taken at baseline. The receptors come from a woman aged 30 to 85 with non-small cell lung cancer.

The chain carries TRBV14 and TRBJ1-1; a weak D match, TRBD1 (5 bases). The germline V and J ends were trimmed by 0 bases and 6 bases, with 8 bases remaining between them. The CDR3 length is 13 residues. Germline lookup yields CDR1 SGHDN and CDR2 FVKESK. This CDR3 is CASSQEGAAEAFF. The CDR3 DNA is TGTGCCAGCAGCCAAGAAGGGGCGGCTGAAGCTTTCTTT.

This chain connects TRBV14 to TRBJ2-3; D not certain. Germline lookup yields CDR1 SGHDN and CDR2 FVKESK. V was trimmed by 5 bases and J by 2 bases, leaving 14 bases between them. The CDR3 covers 15 residues. CDR3 sequence: CASSLSETHTDTQYF. CDR3 nucleotides: TGTGCCAGCAGCTTATCGGAGACGCACACAGATACGCAGTATTTT.

The chain recombines TRBV9 with TRBJ2-3; weak D call: TRBD2 (5 bases). The CDR3 runs to 15 residues. Germline V gene sequence: CDR1 SGDLS, CDR2 YYNGEE. V was cut by 4 bases and J by 0 bases, with 12 bases left in between. The chain's CDR3 is CASSLGGLSTDTQYF. CDR3 nucleotide sequence: TGTGCCAGCAGCCTAGGCGGGCTGAGCACAGATACGCAGTATTTT.